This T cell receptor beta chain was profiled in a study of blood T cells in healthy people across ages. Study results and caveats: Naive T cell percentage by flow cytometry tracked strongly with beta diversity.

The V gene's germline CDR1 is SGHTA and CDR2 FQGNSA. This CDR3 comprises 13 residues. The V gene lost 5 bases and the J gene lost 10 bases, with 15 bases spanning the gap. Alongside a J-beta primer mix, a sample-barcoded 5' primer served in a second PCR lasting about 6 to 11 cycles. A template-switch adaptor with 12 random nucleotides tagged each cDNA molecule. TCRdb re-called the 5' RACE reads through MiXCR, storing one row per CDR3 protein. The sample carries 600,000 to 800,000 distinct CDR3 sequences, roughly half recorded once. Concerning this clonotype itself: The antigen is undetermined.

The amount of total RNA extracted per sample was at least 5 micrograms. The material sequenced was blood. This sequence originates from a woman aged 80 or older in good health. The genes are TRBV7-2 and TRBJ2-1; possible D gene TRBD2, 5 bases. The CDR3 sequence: CASSVNVEGEQFF. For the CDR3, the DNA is TGTGCCAGCAGCGTGAATGTAGAGGGCGAGCAGTTCTTC.